Below, 8 T cell receptor beta chains from the same sample are listed, as sequenced in a study of CD8+ T cells in alopecia areata. Isolated RNA was reverse transcribed into cDNA used as the sequencing template. TCRdb's copy holds only in-frame clones and misses some; the assay was immunoSEQ multiplex PCR. Here the sample spans around 20,000 clones, less than 70% being singletons. For five patients taking part in the biomarker study, CD4+ cells were further sorted into CD25+CD127- cells. The sequenced material came from CD4+ Tregs sorted from blood. Receptors originate from a human donor with alopecia areata.

This chain connects TRBV7-2 to TRBJ2-3; a weak D match, TRBD2 (5 bases). The V and J ends lost 5 bases and 0 bases respectively, with 12 bases between them. Germline CDR1 is SGHTA and CDR2 is FQGNSA. The CDR3 runs to 15 residues. The CDR3 protein is CASSLGVLSTDTQYF. DNA of the CDR3: TGTGCCAGCAGCCTGGGAGTATTAAGCACAGATACGCAGTATTTT.

V usage is TRBV6-6 and J usage is TRBJ2-7; TRBD2 matches at 8 bases. Germline CDR1 is MNHNY and CDR2 is SVGAGI (reference sequence). V was pared by 3 bases and J by 3 bases, with 1 base of the junction left unmatched. This CDR3 region has 13 residues. The CDR3: CASSYLAGYEQYF. Written as DNA, the CDR3 is TGTGCCAGCAGTTATCTAGCGGGCTACGAGCAGTACTTC.

This chain uses TRBV2 with TRBJ2-7; unclear D gene. Germline V gene lookup returns CDR1 SNHLY and CDR2 FYNNEI. The CDR3 sequence is 12 residues long. V shed 6 bases and J shed 3 bases, with 9 bases lying between them. CDR3 amino acids: CASRSHYYEQYF. The CDR3 nucleotides are TGTGCCAGCAGGAGCCACTACTACGAGCAGTACTTC.

The rearrangement uses TRBV11-2 and TRBJ2-7, with 10 positions matching TRBD2. With 0 bases clipped from V and 3 bases from J, the junction kept 5 bases outside the gene matches. The CDR3 is 16 amino acids. CDR1 SGHAT and CDR2 FQNNGV come from the germline V gene. The CDR3 bases are TGTGCCAGCAGCTTAGAAGGTCTAGCGGGAGTCTACGAGCAGTACTTC. Its protein product is CASSLEGLAGVYEQYF.

The chain carries TRBV28 and TRBJ1-2, with TRBD1 matching over 7 bases. From germline, CDR1 is MDHEN and CDR2 SYDVKM. This CDR3 has 13 residues. V was clipped by 4 bases and J by 4 bases; unmatched bases: 3. The CDR3 region is CASSSTGSYGYTF. The CDR3 DNA sequence: TGTGCCAGCAGTTCGACAGGGAGCTATGGCTACACCTTC.

The CDR3 loop reads CASRFGGTGELFF. Written as DNA, the CDR3 is TGCGCCAGCAGGTTTGGAGGTACCGGGGAGCTGTTTTTT. The gene calls are TRBV5-1 and TRBJ2-2, with D possibly TRBD2 on 5 matching bases. Per germline, CDR1 SGHRS and CDR2 YFSETQ. The CDR3 loop spans 13 amino acids. The ends were cut back, 5 bases at V and 5 bases at J, with 10 bases in the middle.

In its sample, this clone was seen a few times. This chain links TRBV9 with TRBJ2-5; possibly TRBD2 for D (7 bases). Trimming stripped 10 bases from V and 5 bases from J, with 15 bases between. This CDR3 is 12 amino acids long. The germline gives CDR1 SGDLS, CDR2 YYNGEE. The CDR3 DNA follows: TGTGCCGGAAAACGGGGGGCGGAGACCCAGTACTTC. It translates to CAGKRGAETQYF.

The chain combines TRBV9 with TRBJ1-1; D perhaps matches TRBD1 (5 bases). The CDR3 has 13 amino acids. CDR1 and CDR2 from the germline V gene are SGDLS and YYNGEE. V lost 1 base to trimming and J lost 7 bases, with 11 bases between them. CDR3 residues: CASSVRGDSEAFF. Written as DNA, the CDR3 is TGTGCCAGCAGCGTACGGGGGGATAGTGAAGCTTTCTTT. The variable domain in full, completed from reference TRBV9 and TRBJ1-1, reads DSGVTQTPKHLITATGQRVTLRCSPRSGDLSVYWYQQSLDQGLQFLIQYYNGEERAKGNILERFSAQQFPDLHSELNLSSLELGDSALYFCASSVRGDSEAFFGQGTRLTVV.